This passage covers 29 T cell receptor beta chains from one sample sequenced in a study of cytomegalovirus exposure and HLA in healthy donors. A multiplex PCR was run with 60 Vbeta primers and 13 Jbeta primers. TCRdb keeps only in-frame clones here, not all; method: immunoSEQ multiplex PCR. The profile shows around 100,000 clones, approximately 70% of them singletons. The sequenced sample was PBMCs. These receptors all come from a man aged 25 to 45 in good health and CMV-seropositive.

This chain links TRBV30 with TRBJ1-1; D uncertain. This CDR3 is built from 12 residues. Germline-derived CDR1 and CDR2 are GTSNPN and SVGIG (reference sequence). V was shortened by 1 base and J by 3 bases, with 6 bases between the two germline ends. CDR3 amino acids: CAWSGEYTEAFF. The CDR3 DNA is TGTGCCTGGAGTGGCGAGTACACTGAAGCTTTCTTT.

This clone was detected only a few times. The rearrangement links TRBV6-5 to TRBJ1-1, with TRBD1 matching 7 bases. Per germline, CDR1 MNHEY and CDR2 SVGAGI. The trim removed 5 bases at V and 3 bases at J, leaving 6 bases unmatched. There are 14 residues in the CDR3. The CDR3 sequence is CASSRDRDYTEAFF. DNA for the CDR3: TGTGCCAGCAGTCGTGACAGGGACTACACTGAAGCTTTCTTT.

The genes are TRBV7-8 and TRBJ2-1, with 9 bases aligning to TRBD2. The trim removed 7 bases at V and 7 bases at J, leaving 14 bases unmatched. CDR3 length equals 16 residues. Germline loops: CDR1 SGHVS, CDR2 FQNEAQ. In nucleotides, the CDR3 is TGTGCCAGCAAAGACAGGTTAGCGGGAGTGTATAATGAGCAGTTCTTC. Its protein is CASKDRLAGVYNEQFF.

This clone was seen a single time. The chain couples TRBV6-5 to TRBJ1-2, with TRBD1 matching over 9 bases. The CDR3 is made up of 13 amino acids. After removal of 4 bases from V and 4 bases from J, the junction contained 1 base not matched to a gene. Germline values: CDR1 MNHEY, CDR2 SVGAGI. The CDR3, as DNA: TGTGCCAGCAGTTCGGACAGGGGCTATGGCTACACCTTC. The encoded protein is CASSSDRGYGYTF.

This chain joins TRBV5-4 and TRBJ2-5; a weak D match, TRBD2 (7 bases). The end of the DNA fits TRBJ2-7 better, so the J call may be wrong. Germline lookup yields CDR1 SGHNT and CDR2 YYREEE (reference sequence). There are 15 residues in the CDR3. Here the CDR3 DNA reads TGTGCCAGCAGCTGGGGGGGGGCCTCCCGGAACGAGCAGTACTTC. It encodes CASSWGGASRNEQYF.

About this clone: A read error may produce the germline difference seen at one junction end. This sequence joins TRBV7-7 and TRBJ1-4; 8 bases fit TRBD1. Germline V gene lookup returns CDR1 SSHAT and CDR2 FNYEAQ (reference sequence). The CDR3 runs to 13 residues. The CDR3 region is CASSLAGGEKLFF. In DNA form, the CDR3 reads TGTGCTAGCAGCTTAGCAGGGGGCGAAAAACTGTTTTTT.

The CDR3 region has the DNA TGTGCCTGGAGTATTTACACAGGGGGCGAGGATGGCTACACCTTC. Protein: CAWSIYTGGEDGYTF. The chain is built from TRBV30 and TRBJ1-2; 9 bases fit TRBD1. CDR3 length: 15 amino acids. CDR1 is GTSNPN, CDR2 SVGIG, per germline (reference sequence). V was pared by 2 bases and J by 6 bases, with 10 bases of the junction left unmatched.

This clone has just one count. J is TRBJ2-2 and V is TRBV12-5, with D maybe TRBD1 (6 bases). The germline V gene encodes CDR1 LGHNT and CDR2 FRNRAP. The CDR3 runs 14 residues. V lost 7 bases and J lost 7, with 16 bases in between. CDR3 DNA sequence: TGTGCTAGTGCCCTACAGGGACCCCACGGGGAGCTGTTTTTT. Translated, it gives CASALQGPHGELFF.

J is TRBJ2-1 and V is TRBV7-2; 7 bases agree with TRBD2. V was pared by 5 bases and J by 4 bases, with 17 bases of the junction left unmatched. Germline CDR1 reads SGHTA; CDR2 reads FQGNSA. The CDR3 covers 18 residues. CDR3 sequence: CASSPRVLRLAPYNEQFF. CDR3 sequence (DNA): TGTGCCAGCAGCCCTAGGGTCCTCCGACTAGCACCATACAATGAGCAGTTCTTC.

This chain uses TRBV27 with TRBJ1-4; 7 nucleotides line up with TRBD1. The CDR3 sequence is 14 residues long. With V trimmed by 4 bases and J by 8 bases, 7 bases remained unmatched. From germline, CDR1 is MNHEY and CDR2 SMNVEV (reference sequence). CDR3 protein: CASSYTGAGEKLFF. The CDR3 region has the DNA TGTGCCAGCAGTTATACAGGGGCGGGAGAAAAACTGTTTTTT.

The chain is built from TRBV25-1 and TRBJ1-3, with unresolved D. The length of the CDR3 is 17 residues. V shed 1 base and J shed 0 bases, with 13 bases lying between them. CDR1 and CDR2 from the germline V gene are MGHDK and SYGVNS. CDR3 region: CASSEFVALFSGNTIYF. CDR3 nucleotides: TGTGCCAGCAGTGAATTTGTAGCCCTGTTCTCTGGAAACACCATATATTTT.

The CDR3, as DNA: TGTGCCAGCAGCCCCCTGGGGGGGGACTACAATGAGCAGTTCTTC. Amino acids: CASSPLGGDYNEQFF. The gene calls are TRBV11-2 and TRBJ2-1, with 7 bases aligning to TRBD2. The CDR3 loop spans 15 amino acids. V was pared by 5 bases and J by 3 bases, with 7 bases of the junction left unmatched. Germline CDR1 reads SGHAT; CDR2 reads FQNNGV.

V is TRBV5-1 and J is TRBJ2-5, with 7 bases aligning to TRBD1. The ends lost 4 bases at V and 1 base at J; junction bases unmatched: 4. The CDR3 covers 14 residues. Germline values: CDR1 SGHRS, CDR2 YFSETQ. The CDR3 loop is CASSLGTAQETQYF. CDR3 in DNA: TGCGCCAGCAGCCTGGGGACAGCCCAAGAGACCCAGTACTTC.

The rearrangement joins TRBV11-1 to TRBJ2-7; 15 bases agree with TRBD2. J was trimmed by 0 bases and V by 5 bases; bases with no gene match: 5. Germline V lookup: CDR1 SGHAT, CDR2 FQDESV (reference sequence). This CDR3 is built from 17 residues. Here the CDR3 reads CASSPGLAGGYSYEQYV. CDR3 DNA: TGTGCCAGCAGCCCGGGACTAGCGGGAGGTTACTCCTACGAGCAGTACGTC.

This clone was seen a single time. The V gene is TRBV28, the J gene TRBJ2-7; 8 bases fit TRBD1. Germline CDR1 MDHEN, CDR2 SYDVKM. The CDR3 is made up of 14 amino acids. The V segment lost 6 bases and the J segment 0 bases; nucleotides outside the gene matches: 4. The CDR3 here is CASSPQGVSYEQYV. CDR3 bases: TGTGCCAGCAGCCCACAGGGGGTCTCCTACGAGCAGTACGTC.

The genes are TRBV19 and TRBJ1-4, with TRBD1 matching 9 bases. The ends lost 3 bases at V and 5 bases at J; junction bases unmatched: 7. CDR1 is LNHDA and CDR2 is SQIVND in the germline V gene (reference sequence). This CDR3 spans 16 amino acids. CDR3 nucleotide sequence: TGTGCCAGTAGTATTTTCCCCGGACAGGGGAATGAAAAACTGTTTTTT. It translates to CASSIFPGQGNEKLFF.

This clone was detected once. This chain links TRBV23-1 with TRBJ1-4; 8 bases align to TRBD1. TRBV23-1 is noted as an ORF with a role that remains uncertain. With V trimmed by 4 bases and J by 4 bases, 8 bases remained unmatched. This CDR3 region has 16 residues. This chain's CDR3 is CASSLHPGQDNEKLFF. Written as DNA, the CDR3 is TGCGCCAGCAGTCTCCATCCGGGACAGGATAATGAAAAACTGTTTTTT.

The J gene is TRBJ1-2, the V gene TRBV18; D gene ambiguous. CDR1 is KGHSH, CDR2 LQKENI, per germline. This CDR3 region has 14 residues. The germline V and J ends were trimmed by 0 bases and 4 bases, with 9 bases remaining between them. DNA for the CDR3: TGTGCCAGCTCACCACCGGCGGCGGGCTATGGCTACACCTTC. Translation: CASSPPAAGYGYTF.

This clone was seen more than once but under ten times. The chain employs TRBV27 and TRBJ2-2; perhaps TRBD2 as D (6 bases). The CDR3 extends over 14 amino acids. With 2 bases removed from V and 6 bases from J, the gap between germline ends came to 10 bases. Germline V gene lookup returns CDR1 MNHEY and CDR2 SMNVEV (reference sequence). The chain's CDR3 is CASSLRREAGELFF. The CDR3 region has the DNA TGTGCCAGCAGTTTAAGGAGGGAGGCCGGGGAGCTGTTTTTT.

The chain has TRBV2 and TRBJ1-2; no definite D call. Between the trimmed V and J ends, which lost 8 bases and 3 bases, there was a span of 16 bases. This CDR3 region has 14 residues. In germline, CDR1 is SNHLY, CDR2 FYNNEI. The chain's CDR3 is CASPQRHVYYGYTF. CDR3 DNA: TGTGCCAGCCCCCAAAGACACGTTTACTATGGCTACACCTTC.

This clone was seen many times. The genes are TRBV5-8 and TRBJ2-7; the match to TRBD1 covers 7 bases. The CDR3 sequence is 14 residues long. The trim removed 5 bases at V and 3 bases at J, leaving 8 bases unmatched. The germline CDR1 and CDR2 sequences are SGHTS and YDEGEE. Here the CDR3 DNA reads TGTGCCAGCAGTCCCGGGACAGTATACTACGAGCAGTACGTC. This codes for CASSPGTVYYEQYV.

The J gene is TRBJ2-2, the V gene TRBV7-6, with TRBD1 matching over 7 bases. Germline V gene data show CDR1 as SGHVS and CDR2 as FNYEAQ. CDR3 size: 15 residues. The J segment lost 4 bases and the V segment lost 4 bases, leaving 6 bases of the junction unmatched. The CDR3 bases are TGTGCCAGCAGCTCCACAGGGGCCCTCACCGGGGAGCTGTTTTTT. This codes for CASSSTGALTGELFF.

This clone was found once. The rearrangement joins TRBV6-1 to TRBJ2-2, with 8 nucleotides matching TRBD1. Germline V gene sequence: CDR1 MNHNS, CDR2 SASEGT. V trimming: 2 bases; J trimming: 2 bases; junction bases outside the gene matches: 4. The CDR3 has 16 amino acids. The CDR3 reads CASSERTGINTGELFF. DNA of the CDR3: TGTGCCAGCAGTGAAAGGACAGGGATAAACACCGGGGAGCTGTTTTTT.

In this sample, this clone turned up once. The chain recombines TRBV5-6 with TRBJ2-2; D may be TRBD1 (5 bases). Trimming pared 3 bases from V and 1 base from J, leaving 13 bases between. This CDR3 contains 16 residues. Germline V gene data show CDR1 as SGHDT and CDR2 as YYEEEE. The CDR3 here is CASSSIRQLNTGELFF. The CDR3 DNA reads TGTGCCAGCAGCTCCATCCGACAGTTGAACACCGGGGAGCTGTTTTTT. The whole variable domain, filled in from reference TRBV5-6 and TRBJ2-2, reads DAGVTQSPTHLIKTRGQQVTLRCSPKSGHDTVSWYQQALGQGPQFIFQYYEEEERQRGNFPDRFSGHQFPNYSSELNVNALLLGDSALYLCASSSIRQLNTGELFFGEGSRLTVL.

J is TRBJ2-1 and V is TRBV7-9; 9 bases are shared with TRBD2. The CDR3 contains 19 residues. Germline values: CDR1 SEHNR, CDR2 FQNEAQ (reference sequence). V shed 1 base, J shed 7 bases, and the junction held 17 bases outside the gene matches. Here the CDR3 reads CASSLDLGGGAIEVNEQFF. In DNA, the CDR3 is TGTGCCAGCAGCTTAGACTTAGGCGGGGGGGCCATCGAAGTTAATGAGCAGTTCTTC. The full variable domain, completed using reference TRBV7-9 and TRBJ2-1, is DTGVSQNPRHKITKRGQNVTFRCDPISEHNRLYWYRQTLGQGPEFLTYFQNEAQLEKSRLLSDRFSAERPKGSFSTLEIQRTEQGDSAMYLCASSLDLGGGAIEVNEQFFGPGTRLTVL.

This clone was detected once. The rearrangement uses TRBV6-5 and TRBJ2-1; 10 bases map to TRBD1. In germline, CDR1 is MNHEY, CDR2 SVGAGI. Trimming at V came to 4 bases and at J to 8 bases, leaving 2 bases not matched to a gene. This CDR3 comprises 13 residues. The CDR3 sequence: CASSSGQGYEQFF. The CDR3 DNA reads TGTGCCAGCAGTTCGGGACAGGGGTATGAGCAGTTCTTC.

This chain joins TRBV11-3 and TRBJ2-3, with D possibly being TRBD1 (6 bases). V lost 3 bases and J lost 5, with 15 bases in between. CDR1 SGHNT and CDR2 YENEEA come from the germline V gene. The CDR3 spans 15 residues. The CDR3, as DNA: TGTGCCAGCAGCTTCGAGGGACATGAGGGAGATACGCAGTATTTT. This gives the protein CASSFEGHEGDTQYF.

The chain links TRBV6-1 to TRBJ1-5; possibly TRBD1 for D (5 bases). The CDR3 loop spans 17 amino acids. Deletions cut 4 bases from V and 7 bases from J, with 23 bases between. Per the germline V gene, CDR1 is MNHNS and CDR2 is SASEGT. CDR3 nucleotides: TGTGCCAGCAGTGGAAGGTTGACGGGGGGGGGAAAACAGCCCCAGCATTTT. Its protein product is CASSGRLTGGGKQPQHF.

CDR3 protein: CAWSTGSGANVLTF. The CDR3 coding sequence is TGTGCCTGGAGTACAGGTTCTGGGGCCAACGTCCTGACTTTC. This chain links TRBV30 with TRBJ2-6, with TRBD1 as a possible D gene (5 bases). The CDR3 spans 14 residues. Trimming pared 2 bases from V and 1 base from J, leaving 6 bases between. Germline V lookup: CDR1 GTSNPN, CDR2 SVGIG (reference sequence).